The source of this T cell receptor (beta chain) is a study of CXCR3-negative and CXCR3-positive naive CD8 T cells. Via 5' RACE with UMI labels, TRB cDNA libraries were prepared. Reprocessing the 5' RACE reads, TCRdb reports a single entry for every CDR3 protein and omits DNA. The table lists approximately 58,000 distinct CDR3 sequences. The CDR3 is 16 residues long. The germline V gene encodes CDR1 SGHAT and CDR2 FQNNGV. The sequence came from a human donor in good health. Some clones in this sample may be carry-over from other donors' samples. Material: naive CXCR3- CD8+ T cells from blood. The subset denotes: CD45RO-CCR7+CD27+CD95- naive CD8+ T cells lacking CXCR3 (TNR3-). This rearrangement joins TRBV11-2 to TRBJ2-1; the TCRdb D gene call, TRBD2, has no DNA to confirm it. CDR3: CASILLAGGPYNEQFF. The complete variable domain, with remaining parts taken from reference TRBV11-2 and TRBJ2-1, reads EAGVAQSPRYKIIEKRQSVAFWCNPISGHATLYWYQQILGQGPKLLIQFQNNGVVDDSQLPKDRFSAERLKGVDSTLKIQPAKLEDSAVYLCASILLAGGPYNEQFFGPGTRLTVL.